This TCR beta chain was identified during a study of T cell responses to AZD1222 COVID-19 vaccine (dated by TCRdb to the early 2020s). A note on the overall study: A total of 233 trial participants underwent TCR sequencing, of whom about 210 had received two doses of AZD1222 and roughly 26 had received two doses of the MenACWY control vaccine. Enrollment into the trials was organized by age into subgroups of 18-55, 56-69 and 70-plus years, and those subgroups contained about 160, 30 and 59 TCR-sequenced participants, respectively. Summary of the overall study and its limitations: After two AZD1222 doses, spike-specific TCR breadth and depth were significantly higher than at day 0 and than in MenACWY recipients. Conclusions about previously exposed vaccinees are limited, since just a handful of AZD1222 recipients were seropositive for SARS-CoV-2 at baseline. Because no samples from the day 14 peak response were available, repertoires could be characterized only after the peak T cell response. Nearly half of unique spike-specific TCRs reportedly recognized epitopes outside regions mutated in the B.1.351 and B.1.1.7 variants. Most participants were white British and females outnumbered males, and the authors suggested that clonal diversity may have been underestimated. The vaccine-associated CD4 TCRs covered the entire spike protein, and the dominant responses fell in regions 160-218 and 743-854. In the small 56-69-year group, the increase in depth fell short of significance, most likely because of low power.

On this clone: What antigen it recognizes has not been identified. The sample holds no much larger clone one base away, and base qualities are not on file.

The CDR3 regions of human TCRbeta chains were subjected to immunosequencing. As for how the authors treated the data: Repertoire TCRs were checked for matches against a reference library of SARS-CoV-2-specific TCRs that had been generated using the MIRA antigen-specificity platform. Breadth was defined as the fraction of unique TCRs that were SARS-CoV-2-associated. Depth was defined as the fraction of total T cells that were SARS-CoV-2-associated. Using the MIRA data, each spike-specific TCR was assigned both to the spike region to which the TCR was reactive and to a CD4 or CD8 class. Log10-transformed breadth and depth values were compared by one-way ANOVA with Sidak's multiple comparisons tests. Sourced from immuneACCESS, this table was stored by TCRdb with only in-frame sequences that have V and J called. A share of the clones is absent; for the studies checked, an unresolved V gene accounts for under half, and the remainder has no known explanation. Clonal size and the V and J genes are those of that table, whereas D and trimming came from the DNA. Recorded for this sample are around 89,000 clones; about 91% of them occurred a single time. The ten largest clones represent approximately 5% of the sample.

CDR1 and CDR2 are drawn from the germline V gene (reference sequence): SEHNR, FQNEAQ. V ends up 6 bases short and J 3 bases short, with an unmatched junction base count of 12. Reading from cysteine to phenylalanine, the CDR3 counts 17 amino acids. The DNA shown is the 51-base CDR3, in frame from base 1. The time point label, read with the paper, signifies: about 28 days (+/-7) after the second vaccine dose. AZD1222 recipients with second doses at about 4 weeks or about 12 weeks were pooled, because spike-specific TCR depth and breadth did not differ between schedules. The vaccinee samples were drawn from two UK trials, COV001 and COV002, one of which was a single-blind randomized controlled phase 2/3 trial testing AZD1222 (ChAdOx1 nCoV-19) in healthy adults. For TCRbeta chain sequencing, PBMC samples were collected from trial participants at day 0 and at day 28 after the second dose.

This sample comprised peripheral blood, obtained 28 days after the second AZD1222 dose. This sequence was found in an adult who received the AZD1222 COVID-19 vaccine. In this chain, TRBV7-9 is recombined with TRBJ2-7; TRBD2 matches 12 bases in the middle. CDR3 loop: CASSSGTSGSYRYEQYF. The DNA sequence reads TGTGCCAGCAGTTCTGGGACTAGCGGGTCATACCGCTACGAGCAGTACTTC.